This TCR beta chain was profiled in a study of read filtering for tumor transcriptome and immune sequencing. Study-level information: Patients were some 16 male and around 13 female, mean age 65.9 years, range about 47 to 85. After DNase treatment, RNA was made into whole-transcriptome libraries.

The library was built from roughly 400 ng RNA with molecular barcoded adaptors for alpha/delta and beta/gamma chains. One entry per CDR3 protein results from TCRdb running MiXCR on the reads. The table lists 35,000 to 50,000 distinct CDR3 sequences, 20% of them singletons, with over 35% in the top ten. The study's findings and limits: Single-read clonotypes: around 81% of IR-seq clonotypes (about 3.5% of reads), 74.6% of RNA-seq clonotypes (approximately 49% of reads).

The CDR3 loop spans 13 amino acids. Between the trimmed V and J ends, which lost 2 bases and 9 bases, there was a span of 13 bases. In this sample, this clonotype turned up many times. Its antigen is still unknown. Sequencing used a population of CD138-negative cells sorted from bone marrow. The origin of this receptor is a donor aged 40 or over with multiple myeloma. The V and J genes are TRBV12-3 or TRBV12-4 and TRBJ2-5; D is uncertain. CDR3 region: CASSLFPEWAQYF. In nucleotides, the CDR3 is TGTGCCAGCAGTTTATTTCCGGAATGGGCCCAGTACTTC.